This TCR beta chain was found in a study of blood T cell repertoires in COVID-19. Study in general: T cells, B-cell-depleted T cells, or PBMCs supplied cDNA or gDNA.

Participant ages covered about 18 to 90 years across 20 to 30 US areas. Researchers sorted participants into cohorts using their self-reported clinical history. Only a few counts were recorded for this clone. Germline V gives CDR1 SGHVS, CDR2 FQNEAQ. With 5 bases removed from V and 0 bases from J, the gap between germline ends came to 7 bases. The CDR3 consists of 13 residues. Original processing methods: By means of reference gene primer amplification, nucleated cell counts were estimated. Measured with immunoSEQ multiplex PCR; TCRdb has only the in-frame clones, and not every one. Clone size and the V and J calls come from that table; the DNA yielded D and trimming. The sample contains 400,000 or so clones, 90% of which appear only once.

The TCR originated in a man younger than 30 who had recovered from COVID-19. Sequences were obtained from PBMCs or T cells enriched from blood (not recorded which). This chain connects TRBV7-8 to TRBJ1-1; a weak D match, TRBD1 (5 bases). CDR3 region: CASSLTVNTEAFF. In DNA form, the CDR3 reads TGTGCCAGCAGCCTGACAGTGAACACTGAAGCTTTCTTT.